The clone carrying this T cell receptor beta chain was detected only a few times. Researchers collected approximately 9.9 milliliters of peripheral blood from every single donor. The sample comes from a study of blood T cells in healthy people across ages. Trimming shortened V by 10 bases and J by 4 bases, and 19 bases separated the two germline ends. This CDR3 comprises 14 residues. From germline, CDR1 is MNHEY and CDR2 SVGAGI. A second about 7 to 11 cycle PCR used barcoded and J-beta primers. TCRdb processed the 5' RACE reads anew with MiXCR; each CDR3 protein has one entry. The sample carries about 1.4 million distinct CDR3 sequences, approximately 59% recorded once.

The chain joins TRBV6-5 to TRBJ2-5, with D tentatively TRBD2 (5 bases). This receptor was identified in a man younger than 35 in good health. Specimen: blood. This chain's CDR3 is CATNPTSGVETQYF. The CDR3 DNA is TGTGCCACCAACCCCACATCCGGGGTAGAGACCCAGTACTTC.